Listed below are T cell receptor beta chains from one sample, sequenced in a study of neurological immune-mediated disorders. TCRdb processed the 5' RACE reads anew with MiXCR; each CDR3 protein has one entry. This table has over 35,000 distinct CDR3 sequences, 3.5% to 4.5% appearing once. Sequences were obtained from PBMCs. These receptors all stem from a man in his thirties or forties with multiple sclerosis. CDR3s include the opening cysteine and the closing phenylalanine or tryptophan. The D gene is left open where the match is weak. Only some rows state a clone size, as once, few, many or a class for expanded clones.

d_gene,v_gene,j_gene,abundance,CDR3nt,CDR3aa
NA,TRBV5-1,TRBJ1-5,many,TGCGCCAGCAGCTTGGTGGGAGCGAGCAATCAGCCCCAGCATTTT,CASSLVGASNQPQHF
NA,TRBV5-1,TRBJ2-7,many,TGCGCCAGCAGCTTTGACCCGGGACCGGGCTACGAGCAGTACTTC,CASSFDPGPGYEQYF
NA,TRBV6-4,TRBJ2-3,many,TGTGCCAGCAGTGAAGTTGCGGGGGCGATGACAGATACGCAGTATTTT,CASSEVAGAMTDTQYF
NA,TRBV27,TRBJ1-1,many,TGTGCCACCCCGGGGCTGGACGCTTTCTTT,CATPGLDAFF
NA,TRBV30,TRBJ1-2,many,TGTGCCTGGAAGGCTGGGGCCGGGAACTATGGCTACACCTTC,CAWKAGAGNYGYTF
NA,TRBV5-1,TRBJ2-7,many,TGCGCCAGCAGCCTCTCGGGACAACCGTCGGGCGAGCAGTACTTC,CASSLSGQPSGEQYF
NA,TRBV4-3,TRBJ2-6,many,TGCGCCAACAGCCAAGATGGGGGAACTGGGGCCAACGTCCTGACTTTC,CANSQDGGTGANVLTF
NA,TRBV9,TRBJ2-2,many,TGTGCCAGCAGCCGCGAACCGGGCGGGAACACCGGGGAGCTGTTTTTT,CASSREPGGNTGELFF
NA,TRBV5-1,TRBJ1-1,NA,TGCGCCAGCAGTAACCTTTTACTGGGGAACACTGAAGCTTTCTTT,CASSNLLLGNTEAFF
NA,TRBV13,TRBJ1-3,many,TGTGCCAGCAGCCCCGACGGGTCCCCGTCCGGAAACACCATATATTTT,CASSPDGSPSGNTIYF
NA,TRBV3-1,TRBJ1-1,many,TGTGCCAGCAGCCCTCGACAGGATATGAACACTGAAGCTTTCTTT,CASSPRQDMNTEAFF
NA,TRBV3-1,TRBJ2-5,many,TGTGCCAGCAGCCAAAGAGACAGGAGGCAAGAGACCCAGTACTTC,CASSQRDRRQETQYF
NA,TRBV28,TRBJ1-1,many,TGTGCCATCCAGCGGGGGACTGAAGCTTTCTTT,CAIQRGTEAFF
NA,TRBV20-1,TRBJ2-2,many,TGCAGTGCTAGCGAGGGCATTAGCGGGGAGCTGTTTTTT,CSASEGISGELFF
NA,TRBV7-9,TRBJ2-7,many,TGTGCCAGCAGCAACCGGGACAAGGGTTCCTCCTACGAGCAGTACTTC,CASSNRDKGSSYEQYF
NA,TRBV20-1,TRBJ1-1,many,TGCAGTGCTGTACCGGGAGTTAACACTGAAGCTTTCTTT,CSAVPGVNTEAFF
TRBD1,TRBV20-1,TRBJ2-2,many,TGCAGTGCTATAAACACAGGGGCCAACACCGGGGAGCTGTTTTTT,CSAINTGANTGELFF
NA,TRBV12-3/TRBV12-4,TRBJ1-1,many,TGTGCCAGCAGTTTAAGGGTCACTGAAGCTTTCTTT,CASSLRVTEAFF
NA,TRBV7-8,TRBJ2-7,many,TGTGCCAGCAGCTTAGTCCAAACAGGGAGCGAGCAGTACTTC,CASSLVQTGSEQYF
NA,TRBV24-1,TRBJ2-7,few,TGTGCCACCAGTGCGGTGGGGAGCGGCGACGAGAAGTACTTC,CATSAVGSGDEKYF
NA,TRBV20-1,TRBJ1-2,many,TGCAGTGCTCGTGGGGGGGCCCCTTATGGCTACACCTTC,CSARGGAPYGYTF
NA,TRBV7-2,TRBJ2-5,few,TGTGCCAGCAGCTTAGGCCAGGGTGGTAGTTGGGAGACCCAGTACTTC,CASSLGQGGSWETQYF
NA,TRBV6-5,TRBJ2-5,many,TGTGCCAGCAGTCACTTAACAGGGTTCGGAGAGACCCAGTACTTC,CASSHLTGFGETQYF
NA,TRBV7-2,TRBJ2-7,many,TGTGCCAGCAGCTTAGAAGCCAGGGACTACGAGCAGTACTTC,CASSLEARDYEQYF
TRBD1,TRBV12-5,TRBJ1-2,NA,TGTGCTAGTGGTCCGGGACAGTTCTCCGGTGGCTACACCTTC,CASGPGQFSGGYTF
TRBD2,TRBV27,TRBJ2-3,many,TGTGCCAGCAGTCCGGGACTAGCGGGGGGAACAGATACGCAGTATTTT,CASSPGLAGGTDTQYF
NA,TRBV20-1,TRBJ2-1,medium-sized,TGCACCGGGGCCGGGAACAATGAGCAGTTCTTC,CTGAGNNEQFF
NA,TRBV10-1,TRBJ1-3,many,TGCGCCAGCAGTTCCACGACTGGAAACACCATATATTTT,CASSSTTGNTIYF
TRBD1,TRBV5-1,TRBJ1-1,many,TGCGCCAGCAGCCCTCAGGACAGGGGCACTGAAGCTTTCTTT,CASSPQDRGTEAFF
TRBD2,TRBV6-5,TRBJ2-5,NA,TGTGCCAGCAGTTACTCGAGCGGGGGGGAGACCCAGTACTTC,CASSYSSGGETQYF
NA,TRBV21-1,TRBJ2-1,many,TGTGCCAGCAGCACCAAGGACGGTTCCTACAATGAGCAGTTCTTC,CASSTKDGSYNEQFF
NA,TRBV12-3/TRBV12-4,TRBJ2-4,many,TGTGCCAGCAGTCCAAGGGACGGCTCCAAAAACATTCAGTACTTC,CASSPRDGSKNIQYF
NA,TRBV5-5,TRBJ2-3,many,TGTGCCAGCAGCTTGGTCGCAGGGGCCGATACGCAGTATTTT,CASSLVAGADTQYF
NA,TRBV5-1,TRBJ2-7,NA,TGCGCCAGCAGTTCGCGCGGGGCAGGGGCTCACTACGAGCAGTACTTC,CASSSRGAGAHYEQYF
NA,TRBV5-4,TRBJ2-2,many,TGTGCCAGCAGCTTATCCCCCACGACCTCGGGAACGAACACCGGGGAGCTGTTTTTT,CASSLSPTTSGTNTGELFF
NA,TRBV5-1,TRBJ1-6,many,TGCGCCAGCAGCTGGGAGACGGGACCCCTCCACTTT,CASSWETGPLHF
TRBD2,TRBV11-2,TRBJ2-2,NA,TGTGCCAGCAGCCCCGATCTAGCGGAGTACACCGGGGAGCTGTTTTTT,CASSPDLAEYTGELFF
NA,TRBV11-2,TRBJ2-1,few,TGTGCCAGCAGCCCCGTGTGGGAGCAGTTCTTC,CASSPVWEQFF
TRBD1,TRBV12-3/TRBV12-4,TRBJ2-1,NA,TGTGCCAGCAGTTTTGGGACAGACGTCAATGAGCAGTTCTTC,CASSFGTDVNEQFF
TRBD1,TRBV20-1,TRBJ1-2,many,TGCAGCCCACTTGCGGGACAGGGGGATGGCTACACCTTC,CSPLAGQGDGYTF
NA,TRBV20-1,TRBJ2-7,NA,TGCAGTTCAACGGTTGCGGGACCGACGCGGGGCGAGCAGTACTTC,CSSTVAGPTRGEQYF
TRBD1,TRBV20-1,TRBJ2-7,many,TGCAGTGCTGCACGAACGGGACAGGGCTACGAGCAGTACTTC,CSAARTGQGYEQYF
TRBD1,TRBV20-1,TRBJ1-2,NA,TGCAGTGCTAGGGGACAGGGAAGAATCCATGGCTACACCTTC,CSARGQGRIHGYTF
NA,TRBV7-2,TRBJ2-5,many,TGTGCCAGCAGCTTAAATCTGGAGACCCAGTACTTC,CASSLNLETQYF
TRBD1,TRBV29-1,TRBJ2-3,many,TGCAGCGTTGATAGGAATTTGAGACAGGGCCAAAACACAGATACGCAGTATTTT,CSVDRNLRQGQNTDTQYF
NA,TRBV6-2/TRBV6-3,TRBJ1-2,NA,TGTGCCAGCAGTTACTCTGGGGTTGAAAGCTACACCTTC,CASSYSGVESYTF
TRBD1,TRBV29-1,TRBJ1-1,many,TGCAGCGTCCGGACAGGTGAAGCTTTCTTT,CSVRTGEAFF
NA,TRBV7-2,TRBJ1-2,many,TGTGCCAGCAGCTTAGTACCCCTTTATGGCTACACCTTC,CASSLVPLYGYTF
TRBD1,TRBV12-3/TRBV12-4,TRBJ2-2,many,TGTGCCAGCAGTCGGACAGGGAGGAACACCGGGGAGCTGTTTTTT,CASSRTGRNTGELFF